These T cell receptor beta chains were read from a single sample in a study of CXCR3-negative and CXCR3-positive naive CD8 T cells. Each CDR3 protein gets one entry in TCRdb, which reprocessed the 5' RACE reads and gives no DNA. The sample table sets out around 120,000 distinct CDR3 sequences. Sequenced: naive CXCR3+ CD8+ T cells from blood. Source of these receptors: a human donor in good health. Some clones in this sample may be carry-over from other donors' samples. The CDR3 runs from the conserved cysteine through the conserved F or W.

J gene	V gene	CDR3 protein
TRBJ2-7	TRBV6-5	CASSYSIESLHEQYF
TRBJ2-1	TRBV7-2	CASSPRDWAYNEQFF
TRBJ2-5	TRBV29-1	CSVEDDRVWETQYF
TRBJ1-2	TRBV20-1	CSATDSINYGYTF
TRBJ2-3	TRBV12-3/TRBV12-4	CASSASSTDTQYF
TRBJ1-5	TRBV21-1	CASSKRGGWDQPQHF
TRBJ2-6	TRBV7-9	CASSLVGLTISGANVLTF
TRBJ2-5	TRBV24-1	CATSDLASPDSQETQYF
TRBJ2-5	TRBV12-3/TRBV12-4	CASSHARDGGETQYF
TRBJ2-1	TRBV7-3	CASSLLSNNEQFF
TRBJ2-2	TRBV20-1	CSAPEGLAGRFGELFF
TRBJ1-1	TRBV12-3/TRBV12-4	CASSFAGTEAFF
TRBJ2-7	TRBV28	CASSTDRGMAYEQYF
TRBJ1-1	TRBV12-3/TRBV12-4	CASSTRPGQLEAFF
TRBJ2-1	TRBV7-9	CASSKNEGEGWGEQFF
TRBJ1-4	TRBV28	CASSPQNGPNEKLFF
TRBJ2-7	TRBV3-1	CASRQKGTGAYEQYF
TRBJ1-1	TRBV15	CATSGRDSNTEAFF
TRBJ1-2	TRBV5-6	CASSLPPGGGVEGYTF
TRBJ1-1	TRBV6-5	CASSWTGGLVRNTEAFF
TRBJ2-1	TRBV29-1	CSETRTGVSYNEQFF
TRBJ2-2	TRBV15	CATSRDRAGTGELFF
TRBJ2-3	TRBV29-1	CSMRTGPTDTQYF
TRBJ1-3	TRBV7-9	CASRPGQGVNTIYF
TRBJ2-2	TRBV29-1	CSVEEGTTTTGELFF
TRBJ1-2	TRBV13	CASTQTGTGIYGYTF
TRBJ1-2	TRBV25-1	CASWTGGFNYGYTF
TRBJ2-1	TRBV20-1	CSAGLPTYNEQFF
TRBJ2-7	TRBV5-1	CASSFDAYEQYF